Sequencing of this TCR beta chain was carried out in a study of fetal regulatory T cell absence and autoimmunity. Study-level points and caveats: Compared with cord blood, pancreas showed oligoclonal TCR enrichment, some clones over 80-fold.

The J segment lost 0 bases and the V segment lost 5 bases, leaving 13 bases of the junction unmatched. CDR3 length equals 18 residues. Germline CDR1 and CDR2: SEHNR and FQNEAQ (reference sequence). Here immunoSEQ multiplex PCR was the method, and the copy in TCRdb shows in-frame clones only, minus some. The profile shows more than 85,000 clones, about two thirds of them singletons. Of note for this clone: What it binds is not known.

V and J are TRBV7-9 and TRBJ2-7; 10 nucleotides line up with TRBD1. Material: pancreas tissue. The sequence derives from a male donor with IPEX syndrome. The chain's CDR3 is CASSHRDRGPLNSYEQYF. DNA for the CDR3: TGTGCCAGCAGCCACCGGGACAGGGGTCCACTAAACTCCTACGAGCAGTACTTC.